The 26 T cell receptor beta chains below come from one sample, sequenced in a study of vaccination effects on CD4 cells after COVID-19. At the end of nine to ten days of culture, CD4+ T cells were isolated. Vaccine administered to participants consisted of two doses of either BNT162b2 or mRNA-1273. This table comes from immunoSEQ multiplex PCR, and its TCRdb copy is limited to in-frame clones, with some not included. Seen here are around 49,000 clones, 60% to 75% observed once, and the top ten hold about 10%. These receptors' antigens are unknown. The material was CD4+ T cells from PBMCs cultured without peptide, obtained after COVID-19 vaccination. These receptors were taken from a human donor who received a COVID-19 vaccine.

The chain employs TRBV7-6 and TRBJ2-5; TRBD2 matches 14 bases. The CDR3 has 16 residues. The junction had 5 bases not matched to a gene; V was cut back by 5 bases and J by 3 bases. Germline values: CDR1 SGHVS, CDR2 FNYEAQ. The CDR3: CASSPRTSGRKETQYF. In DNA, the CDR3 is TGTGCCAGCAGCCCAAGGACTAGCGGGAGGAAAGAGACCCAGTACTTC.

The chain is built from TRBV5-1 and TRBJ1-1, with TRBD1 as a possible D gene (5 bases). This CDR3 is 14 amino acids long. Trimming left V 0 bases short and J 2 bases short, with 8 bases between. CDR1 SGHRS and CDR2 YFSETQ come from the germline V gene. The CDR3 is CASSLGGGNTEAFF. CDR3 DNA sequence: TGCGCCAGCAGCTTGGGTGGGGGAAACACTGAAGCTTTCTTT.

The DNA of the CDR3 is TGTGCCAGCAGCCCGACAGGGAAGAACACTGAAGCTTTCTTT. It yields the protein CASSPTGKNTEAFF. V gene TRBV3-1 (or the pseudogene TRBV3-2) combines with J gene TRBJ1-1, with 7 positions matching TRBD1. The length of the CDR3 is 14 residues. Germline assignment: CDR1 LGHDT and CDR2 YNNKEL (reference sequence). V gave up 4 bases and J gave up 1 base; unmatched junction bases: 3.

The V gene is TRBV12-5, the J gene TRBJ1-2; D is possibly TRBD1 (6 bases). With 4 bases removed from V and 4 bases from J, the gap between germline ends came to 22 bases. There are 17 residues in the CDR3. Germline CDR1 is LGHNT and CDR2 is FRNRAP. CDR3 DNA: TGTGCTAGTGGTTCCTACTACCCAGGACAGAGGAGCTATGGCTACACCTTC. Protein product: CASGSYYPGQRSYGYTF.

DNA for the CDR3: TGTGCCAGTAAAAGGGGGCAGTTGAACACCGGGGAGCTGTTTTTT. Residues: CASKRGQLNTGELFF. V and J are TRBV19 and TRBJ2-2, with 7 bases that match TRBD1. The germline V gene encodes CDR1 LNHDA and CDR2 SQIVND (reference sequence). After removal of 7 bases from V and 1 base from J, the junction contained 6 bases not matched to a gene. The length of the CDR3 is 15 residues.

The V call is TRBV2, the J call TRBJ1-2; 7 bases are shared with TRBD1. The CDR3 length is 15 residues. The V gene end was trimmed by 7 bases and the J gene end by 6 bases; junction bases not matched to a gene: 14. The germline V gene has CDR1 SNHLY and CDR2 FYNNEI. In DNA, the CDR3 is TGTGCCAGCACTCGAGCCGAGACAGGGTGGGATGGCTACACCTTC. It codes for CASTRAETGWDGYTF.

This clone was found a few times. The chain joins TRBV5-1 to TRBJ2-1; no clear D gene. Trimming took 4 bases from V and 0 from J, leaving 8 bases between them. From germline, CDR1 is SGHRS and CDR2 YFSETQ. The CDR3 runs to 14 residues. The CDR3 sequence is CASSTPSSYNEQFF. The CDR3 DNA reads as TGCGCCAGCAGCACCCCCAGCTCCTACAATGAGCAGTTCTTC.

This clone was detected once. This chain links TRBV19 with TRBJ2-7, with TRBD1 matching 10 bases. With V trimmed by 8 bases and J by 5 bases, 6 bases remained unmatched. Germline V gives CDR1 LNHDA, CDR2 SQIVND (reference sequence). The CDR3 is made up of 13 amino acids. The chain's CDR3 is CASGRTGGNEQYF. CDR3 bases: TGTGCCAGTGGACGGACAGGGGGGAACGAGCAGTACTTC.

The CDR3 region has the DNA TGTGCCAGCAACACAGGGGCCGATAGCAATCAGCCCCAGCATTTT. Its translation is CASNTGADSNQPQHF. The chain recombines TRBV21-1 with TRBJ1-5; TRBD1 reflects the table's D call only, with no check against the DNA. TRBV21-1 is assigned pseudogene status. There are 15 residues in the CDR3.

The chain is built from TRBV7-9 and TRBJ1-3; D might be TRBD1 (5 bases). This CDR3 comprises 16 residues. Germline V gene data show CDR1 as SEHNR and CDR2 as FQNEAQ (reference sequence). Between the trimmed V and J ends, which lost 3 bases and 1 base, there was a span of 13 bases. The chain's CDR3 is CASSLEGRRSGNTIYF. In DNA form, the CDR3 reads TGTGCCAGCAGCTTGGAGGGACGGAGGTCTGGAAACACCATATATTTT.

V usage is TRBV19 and J usage is TRBJ2-5; D gene uncertain. The CDR3 is made up of 15 amino acids. The V and J ends lost 4 bases and 1 base respectively, with 13 bases between them. Germline CDR1 LNHDA, CDR2 SQIVND (reference sequence). Written as DNA, the CDR3 is TGTGCCAGTAGTAGAAGGCCAGGCCCCCAAGAGACCCAGTACTTC. Translated: CASSRRPGPQETQYF.

J is TRBJ2-3 and V is TRBV4-2; 9 positions match TRBD2. Unmatched junction bases numbered 9, after V lost 0 bases and J lost 5 bases. Germline values: CDR1 LGHNA, CDR2 YNFKEQ. The CDR3 runs to 17 residues. CDR3 sequence (DNA): TGTGCCAGCAGCCAAGATAAGCGGGGGGCAGCCCGAGATACGCAGTATTTT. Translating gives CASSQDKRGAARDTQYF.

This clone was seen more than once but under ten times. This rearrangement joins TRBV5-1 to TRBJ2-1; 10 nucleotides match TRBD2. Trimming removed 0 bases from V and 6 bases from J; junction bases left unmatched: 6. Per the germline V gene, CDR1 is SGHRS and CDR2 is YFSETQ. The CDR3 totals 16 residues. CDR3 bases: TGCGCCAGCAGCTTGGCATTAGCGGGAGGTACCAATGAGCAGTTCTTC. Amino acids: CASSLALAGGTNEQFF.

The chain uses TRBV6-5 and TRBJ2-7; possibly TRBD1 for D (7 bases). This CDR3 comprises 13 residues. The V end was cut by 5 bases, the J end by 4 bases, with 12 bases between. Germline CDR1 MNHEY, CDR2 SVGAGI. CDR3 residues: CASSLRGEYEQYF. CDR3 bases: TGTGCCAGCAGTCTCAGGGGGGAATACGAGCAGTACTTC.

This clone was picked up a small number of times. The rearrangement uses TRBV6-5 and TRBJ2-7; no reliable D call. The CDR3 has 15 residues. V was clipped by 0 bases and J by 1 base, with 10 bases between them. Germline values: CDR1 MNHEY, CDR2 SVGAGI. CDR3 sequence: CASSYSVPISYEQYF. CDR3 DNA: TGTGCCAGCAGTTACTCCGTTCCGATTTCCTACGAGCAGTACTTC.

This CDR3 is CASSQQLNGELFF. The CDR3 nucleotides read TGCGCCAGCAGTCAGCAGCTCAACGGGGAGCTGTTTTTT. V gene TRBV10-1 combines with J gene TRBJ2-2; D remains unclear. The CDR3 loop spans 13 amino acids. The ends were cut back, 5 bases at V and 7 bases at J, with 11 bases in the middle. The germline V gene has CDR1 WNHNN and CDR2 SYGVQD (reference sequence).

The rearrangement uses TRBV7-9 and TRBJ1-2, with a possible D match to TRBD1 (5 bases). This CDR3 region has 12 residues. Germline V gene sequence: CDR1 SEHNR, CDR2 FQNEAQ (reference sequence). Trimming cost V 1 base and J 6 bases, with 6 bases left between them. CDR3 DNA: TGTGCCAGCAGCTTAGGGGGGAATGGCTACACCTTC. Its translation: CASSLGGNGYTF.

The V and J genes are TRBV6-6 and TRBJ2-3; 7 nucleotides match TRBD2. This CDR3 is built from 16 residues. From germline, CDR1 is MNHNY and CDR2 SVGAGI (reference sequence). The ends lost 1 base at V and 0 bases at J; junction bases unmatched: 4. The CDR3 protein is CASSYWGGTSTDTQYF. In DNA, the CDR3 is TGTGCCAGCAGTTACTGGGGGGGGACTAGCACAGATACGCAGTATTTT.

Only a few counts were recorded for this clone. V is TRBV15 and J is TRBJ1-1; D gene ambiguous. Germline V gene data show CDR1 as LNHNV and CDR2 as YYDKDF (reference sequence). The CDR3 contains 15 residues. The germline V and J ends were trimmed by 0 bases and 0 bases, with 8 bases remaining between them. CDR3 sequence reads: CATSREKGLNTEAFF. The CDR3 DNA follows: TGTGCCACCAGCAGAGAAAAGGGCTTGAACACTGAAGCTTTCTTT.

The V call is TRBV7-9, the J call TRBJ1-4, with D uncertain. V gave up 3 bases and J gave up 0 bases, with 14 bases separating them. The CDR3 has 17 residues. Germline-derived CDR1 and CDR2 are SEHNR and FQNEAQ (reference sequence). Here the CDR3 reads CASSFLSRPATNEKLFF. The CDR3 region has the DNA TGTGCCAGCAGCTTTTTAAGTAGGCCAGCAACTAATGAAAAACTGTTTTTT. Full variable domain (outside the CDR3, taken from reference TRBV7-9 and TRBJ1-4): DTGVSQNPRHKITKRGQNVTFRCDPISEHNRLYWYRQTLGQGPEFLTYFQNEAQLEKSRLLSDRFSAERPKGSFSTLEIQRTEQGDSAMYLCASSFLSRPATNEKLFFGSGTQLSVL.

This clone was counted between two and nine times. This sequence joins TRBV6-4 and TRBJ1-1; D unresolved. The CDR3 has 15 amino acids. The germline V gene encodes CDR1 MRHNA and CDR2 SNTAGT. The V gene lost 5 bases and the J gene lost 2 bases, with 15 bases spanning the gap. The CDR3 DNA reads TGTGCCAGCAGTACTGGCGGGCTCGGAAACACTGAAGCTTTCTTT. It encodes CASSTGGLGNTEAFF.

V usage is TRBV13 and J usage is TRBJ2-2; D is unclear. This CDR3 contains 15 residues. Germline CDR1 PRHDT, CDR2 FYEKMQ (reference sequence). Deletions cut 2 bases from V and 0 bases from J, with 7 bases between. DNA of the CDR3: TGTGCCAGCAGCTTACGGACCACGAACACCGGGGAGCTGTTTTTT. It encodes CASSLRTTNTGELFF.

The rearrangement uses TRBV19 and TRBJ1-1; 7 bases match TRBD1. V gave up 6 bases and J gave up 0 bases; unmatched junction bases: 7. Germline lookup yields CDR1 LNHDA and CDR2 SQIVND (reference sequence). The CDR3 consists of 15 residues. CDR3 protein: CASRLAGTVNTEAFF. CDR3 coding DNA: TGTGCCAGTAGGTTAGCCGGGACAGTGAACACTGAAGCTTTCTTT.

This chain links TRBV12-3 or TRBV12-4 with TRBJ1-4; D gene ambiguous. Trimming took off 8 bases at V and 3 bases at J, with 7 bases between the two ends. There are 12 residues in the CDR3. CDR3 sequence reads: CASGLPNEKLFF. The CDR3 DNA follows: TGTGCCAGCGGGCTTCCTAATGAAAAACTGTTTTTT.

This clone was counted only a few times. The gene calls are TRBV3-1 (or the pseudogene TRBV3-2) and TRBJ1-6; 9 bases line up with TRBD1. CDR1 and CDR2 from the germline V gene are LGHDT and YNNKEL (reference sequence). J lost 6 bases, V lost 7 bases, and 7 bases had no gene match. The CDR3 consists of 15 residues. CDR3 DNA: TGTGCCAGCATATCGTCGGGACAGGGTAATTCACCCCTCCACTTT. Protein product: CASISSGQGNSPLHF.

This clone has a single count. V gene TRBV5-6 combines with J gene TRBJ2-7; perhaps D is TRBD1 or TRBD2 (5 bases each). From germline, CDR1 is SGHDT and CDR2 YYEEEE. The ends were cut back, 0 bases at V and 4 bases at J, with 17 bases in the middle. This CDR3 is built from 16 residues. CDR3: CASSLVGSGAFYEQYF. CDR3 coding DNA: TGTGCCAGCAGCTTGGTAGGGTCCGGGGCTTTTTACGAGCAGTACTTC.